One sample yielded the 2 T cell receptor beta chains listed below, sequenced in a study of blood T cell repertoires in COVID-19. Assay: immunoSEQ multiplex PCR; the TCRdb copy retains only in-frame clones and omits some. The table includes roughly 110,000 clones, around 86% detected once. Material for sequencing was peripheral blood. The receptors were sampled from a man between 35 and 55 years old with acute or convalescent COVID-19.

The chain joins TRBV2 to TRBJ2-5; no reliable D call. The CDR3 covers 14 residues. The germline gives CDR1 SNHLY, CDR2 FYNNEI. The V end was cut by 2 bases, the J end by 0 bases, with 7 bases between. CDR3 nucleotide sequence: TGTGCCAGCAGTGAATTTACAAACCAAGAGACCCAGTACTTC. Translation gives CASSEFTNQETQYF.

This sequence joins TRBV27 and TRBJ2-7; D is possibly TRBD2 (7 bases). Germline loops: CDR1 MNHEY, CDR2 SMNVEV (reference sequence). This CDR3 is built from 13 residues. V was clipped by 2 bases and J by 3 bases, with 8 bases between them. The CDR3: CASSLRGGYEQYF. Written as DNA, the CDR3 is TGTGCCAGCAGTTTAAGGGGGGGCTACGAGCAGTACTTC.